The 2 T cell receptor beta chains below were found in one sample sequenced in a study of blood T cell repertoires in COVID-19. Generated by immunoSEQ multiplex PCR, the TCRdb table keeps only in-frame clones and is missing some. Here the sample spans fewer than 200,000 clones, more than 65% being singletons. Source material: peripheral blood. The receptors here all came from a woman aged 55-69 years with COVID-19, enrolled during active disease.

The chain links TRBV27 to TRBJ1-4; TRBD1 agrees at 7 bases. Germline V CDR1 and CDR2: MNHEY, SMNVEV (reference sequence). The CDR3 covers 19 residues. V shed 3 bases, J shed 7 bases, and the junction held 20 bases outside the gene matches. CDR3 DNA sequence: TGTGCCAGCAGTTTGAGGGCTGACCCGCGGGACAGTAGGCGTGAAAAACTGTTTTTT. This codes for CASSLRADPRDSRREKLFF.

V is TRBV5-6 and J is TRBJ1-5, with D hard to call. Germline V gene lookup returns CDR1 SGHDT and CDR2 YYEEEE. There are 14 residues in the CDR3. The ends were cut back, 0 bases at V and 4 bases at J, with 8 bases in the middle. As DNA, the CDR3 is TGTGCCAGCAGCTTGGGGACTACGAATCAGCCCCAGCATTTT. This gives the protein CASSLGTTNQPQHF.